This T cell receptor (beta chain) was sequenced for a study of blood T cell repertoires in COVID-19. The protocol was immunoSEQ multiplex PCR, while the TCRdb copy is restricted to in-frame clones and leaves out a portion. The sample consists of over 200,000 clones, roughly 89% of them appearing once. V shed 0 bases and J shed 10 bases, with 16 bases lying between them. Germline V gene sequence: CDR1 MNHEY, CDR2 SVGAGI. CDR3 length: 15 amino acids. This sequence originates from a man younger than 45 who had been exposed to COVID-19. The source material was PBMCs or T cells enriched from blood (not recorded which). The chain employs TRBV6-5 and TRBJ1-5, with a possible D match to TRBD1 (6 bases). The CDR3 DNA follows: TGTGCCAGCAGTTACTCGATAGGGGGAAATGGCCCCCAGCATTTT. Its protein product is CASSYSIGGNGPQHF.